The clone carrying this T cell receptor beta chain was detected only a few times. No antigen is known for it. The germline gives CDR1 SEHNR, CDR2 FQNEAQ (reference sequence). V lost 8 bases, J lost 1 base, and 14 bases lay in between. The CDR3 is 15 residues long. The data derive from a study of T-cell memory formation after mild COVID-19. A single record per CDR3 protein comes from TCRdb applying MiXCR to the 5' RACE reads. The sample carries around 320,000 distinct CDR3 sequences, 25% to 30% recorded once. Study results and caveats: Pre-infection memory already had some responding clones, implying cross-reactive memory joined.

This TCR was sampled from an adult woman who had mild COVID-19 (a few samples of this study predate the infection). Cell type and time point are not known. Sequenced input: PBMCs or a T cell subset sorted from them (not recorded which). The chain combines TRBV7-9 with TRBJ2-2, with a weak D call TRBD2 (5 bases). CDR3 sequence (DNA): TGTGCCAGCCGCCGTGAGGGCATGAACACCGGGGAGCTGTTTTTT. This sequence encodes CASRREGMNTGELFF. Looking up the rest from reference TRBV7-9 and TRBJ2-2 gives the full variable domain: DTGVSQNPRHKITKRGQNVTFRCDPISEHNRLYWYRQTLGQGPEFLTYFQNEAQLEKSRLLSDRFSAERPKGSFSTLEIQRTEQGDSAMYLCASRREGMNTGELFFGEGSRLTVL.